The entry below gives a single T cell receptor (beta chain) sequence along with its context. The data were obtained in a study of cytomegalovirus exposure and HLA in healthy donors. The assay was immunoSEQ multiplex PCR, and TCRdb's table has in-frame clones only and misses some. This table has 250,000 to 300,000 clones, around 85% appearing once. Germline V gene data show CDR1 as SGHRS and CDR2 as YFSETQ. V lost 4 bases to trimming and J lost 1 base; unmatched junction nucleotides: 6. This CDR3 comprises 15 residues. This chain joins TRBV5-1 and TRBJ2-5; 8 bases are shared with TRBD1. This receptor was taken from a woman aged 18-29 years in good health and CMV-seronegative. The sequenced sample was PBMCs. CDR3 residues: CASSLGQGPQETQYF. In DNA form, the CDR3 reads TGCGCCAGCAGCCTAGGACAGGGCCCCCAAGAGACCCAGTACTTC.